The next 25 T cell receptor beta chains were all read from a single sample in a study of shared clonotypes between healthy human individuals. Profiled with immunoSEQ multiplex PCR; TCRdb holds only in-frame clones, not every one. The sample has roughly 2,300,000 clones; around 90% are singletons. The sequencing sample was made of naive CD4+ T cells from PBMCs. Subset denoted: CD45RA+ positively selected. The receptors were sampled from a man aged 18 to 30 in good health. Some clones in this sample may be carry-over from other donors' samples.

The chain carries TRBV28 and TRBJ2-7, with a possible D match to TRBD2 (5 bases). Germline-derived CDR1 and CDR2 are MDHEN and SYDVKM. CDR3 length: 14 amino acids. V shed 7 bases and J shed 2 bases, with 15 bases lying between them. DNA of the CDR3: TGTGCCAGCACCGCCTACAGCGGAACCTACGAGCAGTACTTC. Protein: CASTAYSGTYEQYF.

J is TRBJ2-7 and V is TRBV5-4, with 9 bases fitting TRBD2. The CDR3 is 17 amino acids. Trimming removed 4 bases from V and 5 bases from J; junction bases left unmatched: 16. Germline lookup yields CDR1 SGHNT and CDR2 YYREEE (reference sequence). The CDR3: CASSLLLSAGGSNEQYF. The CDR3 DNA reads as TGTGCCAGCAGCCTACTTTTATCAGCGGGAGGTTCTAACGAGCAGTACTTC.

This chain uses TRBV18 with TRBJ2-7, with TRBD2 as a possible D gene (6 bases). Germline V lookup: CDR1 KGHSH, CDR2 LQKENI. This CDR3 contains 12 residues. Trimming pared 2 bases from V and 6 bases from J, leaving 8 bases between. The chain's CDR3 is CASSPAGSEQYF. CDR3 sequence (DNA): TGTGCCAGCTCACCAGCGGGGTCCGAGCAGTACTTC.

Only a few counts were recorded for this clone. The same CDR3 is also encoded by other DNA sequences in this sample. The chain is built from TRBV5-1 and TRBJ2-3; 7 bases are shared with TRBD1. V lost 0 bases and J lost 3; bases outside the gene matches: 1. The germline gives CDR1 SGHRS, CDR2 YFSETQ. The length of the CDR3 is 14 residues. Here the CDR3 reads CASSLEQGTDTQYF. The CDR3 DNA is TGCGCCAGCAGCTTGGAACAGGGGACAGATACGCAGTATTTT.

The CDR3: CASSLGVVRSYEQYF. For the CDR3, the DNA is TGTGCCAGCAGCTTAGGTGTAGTGAGGTCCTACGAGCAGTACTTC. V usage is TRBV7-2 and J usage is TRBJ2-7; D unclear. V lost 1 base and J 1 base, leaving 11 bases between the germline ends. This CDR3 spans 15 amino acids. Germline assignment: CDR1 SGHTA and CDR2 FQGNSA.

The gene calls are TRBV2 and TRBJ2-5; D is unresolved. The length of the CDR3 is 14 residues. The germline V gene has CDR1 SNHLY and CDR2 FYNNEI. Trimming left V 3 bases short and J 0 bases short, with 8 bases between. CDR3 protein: CASSDRLNQETQYF. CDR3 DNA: TGTGCCAGCAGTGACCGACTTAACCAAGAGACCCAGTACTTC.

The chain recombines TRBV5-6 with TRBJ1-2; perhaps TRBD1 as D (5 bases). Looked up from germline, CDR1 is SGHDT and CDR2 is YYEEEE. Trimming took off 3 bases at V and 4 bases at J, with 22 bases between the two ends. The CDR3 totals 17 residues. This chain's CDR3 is CASSWRGGDPTVYGYTF. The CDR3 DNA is TGTGCCAGCAGCTGGCGGGGGGGAGACCCTACCGTCTATGGCTACACCTTC.

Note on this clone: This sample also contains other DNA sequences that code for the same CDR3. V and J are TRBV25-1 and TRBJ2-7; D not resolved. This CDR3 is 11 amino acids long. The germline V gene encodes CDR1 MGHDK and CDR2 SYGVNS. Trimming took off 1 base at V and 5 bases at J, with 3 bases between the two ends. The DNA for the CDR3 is TGTGCCAGCAGTGAATTAGACGAGCAGTACTTC. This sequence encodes CASSELDEQYF.

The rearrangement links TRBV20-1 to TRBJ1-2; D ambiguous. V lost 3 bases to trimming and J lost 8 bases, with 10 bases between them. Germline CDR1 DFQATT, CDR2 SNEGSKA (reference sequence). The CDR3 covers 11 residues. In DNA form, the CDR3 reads TGCAGTGCTAGCGGGGATAGGGGCTACACCTTC. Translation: CSASGDRGYTF.

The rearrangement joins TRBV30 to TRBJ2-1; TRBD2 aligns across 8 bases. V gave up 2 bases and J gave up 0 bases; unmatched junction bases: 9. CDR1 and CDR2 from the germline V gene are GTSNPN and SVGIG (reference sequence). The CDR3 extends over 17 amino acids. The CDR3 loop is CAWSPSRTSRSYNEQFF. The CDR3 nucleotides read TGTGCCTGGAGTCCTTCTCGGACTAGCCGCTCCTACAATGAGCAGTTCTTC. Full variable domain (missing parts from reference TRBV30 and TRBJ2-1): SQTIHQWPATLVQPVGSPLSLECTVEGTSNPNLYWYRQAAGRGLQLLFYSVGIGQISSEVPQNLSASRPQDRQFILSSKKLLLSDSGFYLCAWSPSRTSRSYNEQFFGPGTRLTVL.

The CDR3 loop is CASSQRQGDEAFF. Written as DNA, the CDR3 is TGTGCCAGCAGCCAAAGACAGGGGGATGAAGCTTTCTTT. This chain connects TRBV13 to TRBJ1-1; 9 bases fit TRBD1. Germline-derived CDR1 and CDR2 are PRHDT and FYEKMQ (reference sequence). V shed 5 bases, J shed 7 bases, and the junction held 5 bases outside the gene matches. The CDR3 spans 13 residues.

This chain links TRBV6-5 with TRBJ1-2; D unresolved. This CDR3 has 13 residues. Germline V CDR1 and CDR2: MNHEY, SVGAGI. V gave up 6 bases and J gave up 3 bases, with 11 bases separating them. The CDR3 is CASRIDGHYGYTF. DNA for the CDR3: TGTGCCAGCAGGATCGACGGTCACTATGGCTACACCTTC.

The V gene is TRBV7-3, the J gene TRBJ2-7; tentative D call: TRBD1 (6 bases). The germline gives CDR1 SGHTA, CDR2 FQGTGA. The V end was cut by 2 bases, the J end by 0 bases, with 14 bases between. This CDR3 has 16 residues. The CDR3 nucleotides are TGTGCCAGCAGCTTAGGAGGAAGCAGGGGCTCCTACGAGCAGTACTTC. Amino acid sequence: CASSLGGSRGSYEQYF.

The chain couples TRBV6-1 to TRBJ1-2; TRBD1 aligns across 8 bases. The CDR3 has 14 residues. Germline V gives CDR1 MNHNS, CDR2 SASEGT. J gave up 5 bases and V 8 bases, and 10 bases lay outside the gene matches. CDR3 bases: TGTGCCAGCTCTTCGGGACAGGAGTTATATGGCTACACCTTC. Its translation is CASSSGQELYGYTF.

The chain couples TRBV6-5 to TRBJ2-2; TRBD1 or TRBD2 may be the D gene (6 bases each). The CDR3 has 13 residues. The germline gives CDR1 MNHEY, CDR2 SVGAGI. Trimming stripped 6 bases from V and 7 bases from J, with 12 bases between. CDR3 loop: CASRRGGFGELFF. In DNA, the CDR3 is TGTGCCAGCAGACGAGGGGGGTTCGGGGAGCTGTTTTTT.

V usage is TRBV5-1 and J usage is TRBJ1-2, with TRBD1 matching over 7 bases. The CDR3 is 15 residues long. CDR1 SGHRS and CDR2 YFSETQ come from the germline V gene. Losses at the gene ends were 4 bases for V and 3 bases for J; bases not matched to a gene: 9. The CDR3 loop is CASSIKTGTDYGYTF. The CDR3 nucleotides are TGCGCCAGCAGCATAAAGACCGGGACAGACTATGGCTACACCTTC.

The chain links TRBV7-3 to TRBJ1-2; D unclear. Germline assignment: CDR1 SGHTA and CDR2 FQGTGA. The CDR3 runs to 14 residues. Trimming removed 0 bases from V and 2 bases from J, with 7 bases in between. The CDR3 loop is CASSLTSGNYGYTF. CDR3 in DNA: TGTGCCAGCAGCTTAACGTCTGGGAACTATGGCTACACCTTC.

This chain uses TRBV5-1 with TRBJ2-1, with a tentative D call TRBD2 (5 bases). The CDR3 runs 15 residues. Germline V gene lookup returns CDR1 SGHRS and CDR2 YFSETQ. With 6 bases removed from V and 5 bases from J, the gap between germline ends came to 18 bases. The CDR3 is CASTDRRRGNNEQFF. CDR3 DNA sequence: TGCGCCAGCACCGATAGGCGCCGGGGAAACAATGAGCAGTTCTTC. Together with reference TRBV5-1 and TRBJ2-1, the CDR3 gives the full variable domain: KAGVTQTPRYLIKTRGQQVTLSCSPISGHRSVSWYQQTPGQGLQFLFEYFSETQRNKGNFPGRFSGRQFSNSRSEMNVSTLELGDSALYLCASTDRRRGNNEQFFGPGTRLTVL.

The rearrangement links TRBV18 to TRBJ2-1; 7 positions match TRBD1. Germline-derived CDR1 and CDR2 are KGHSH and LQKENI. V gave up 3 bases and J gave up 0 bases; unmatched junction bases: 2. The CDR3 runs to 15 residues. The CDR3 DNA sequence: TGTGCCAGCTCACCCTGGGACAGCTCCTACAATGAGCAGTTCTTC. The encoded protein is CASSPWDSSYNEQFF.

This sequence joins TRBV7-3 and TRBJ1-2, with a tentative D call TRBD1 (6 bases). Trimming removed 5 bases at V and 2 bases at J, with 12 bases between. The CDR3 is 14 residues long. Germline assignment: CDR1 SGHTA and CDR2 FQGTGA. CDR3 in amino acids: CASSPGAGNYGYTF. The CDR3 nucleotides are TGTGCCAGCAGCCCAGGGGCGGGGAACTATGGCTACACCTTC.

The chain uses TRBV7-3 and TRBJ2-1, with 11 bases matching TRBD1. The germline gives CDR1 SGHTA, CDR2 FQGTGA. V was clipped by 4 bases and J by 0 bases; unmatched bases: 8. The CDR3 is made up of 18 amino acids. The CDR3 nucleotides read TGTGCCAGCAGCTCCACTCGGGGACAGGGGGGCTCCTACAATGAGCAGTTCTTC. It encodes CASSSTRGQGGSYNEQFF.

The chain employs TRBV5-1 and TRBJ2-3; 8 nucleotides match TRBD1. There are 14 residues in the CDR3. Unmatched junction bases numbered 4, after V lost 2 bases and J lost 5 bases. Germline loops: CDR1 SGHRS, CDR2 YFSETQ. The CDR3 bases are TGCGCCAGCAGCTTAGCCAGGGGGCAAGATACGCAGTATTTT. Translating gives CASSLARGQDTQYF.

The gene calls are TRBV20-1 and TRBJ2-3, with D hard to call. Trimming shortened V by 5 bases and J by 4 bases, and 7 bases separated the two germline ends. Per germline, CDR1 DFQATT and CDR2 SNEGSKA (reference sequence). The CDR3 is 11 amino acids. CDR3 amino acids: CSAWAADTQYF. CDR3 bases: TGCAGTGCTTGGGCGGCAGATACGCAGTATTTT.

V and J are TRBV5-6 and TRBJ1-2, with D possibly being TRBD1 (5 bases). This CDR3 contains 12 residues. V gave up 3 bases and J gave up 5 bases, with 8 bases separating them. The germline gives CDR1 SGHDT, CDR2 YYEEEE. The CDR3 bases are TGTGCCAGCAGCTCGACAGTGTATGGCTACACCTTC. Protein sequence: CASSSTVYGYTF.

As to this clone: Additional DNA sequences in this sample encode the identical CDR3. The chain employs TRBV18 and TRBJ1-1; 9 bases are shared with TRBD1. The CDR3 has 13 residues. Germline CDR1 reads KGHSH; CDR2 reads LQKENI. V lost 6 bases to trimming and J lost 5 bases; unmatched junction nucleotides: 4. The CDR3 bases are TGTGCCAGCTCCTTCGGACAGGGGACTGAAGCTTTCTTT. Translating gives CASSFGQGTEAFF.